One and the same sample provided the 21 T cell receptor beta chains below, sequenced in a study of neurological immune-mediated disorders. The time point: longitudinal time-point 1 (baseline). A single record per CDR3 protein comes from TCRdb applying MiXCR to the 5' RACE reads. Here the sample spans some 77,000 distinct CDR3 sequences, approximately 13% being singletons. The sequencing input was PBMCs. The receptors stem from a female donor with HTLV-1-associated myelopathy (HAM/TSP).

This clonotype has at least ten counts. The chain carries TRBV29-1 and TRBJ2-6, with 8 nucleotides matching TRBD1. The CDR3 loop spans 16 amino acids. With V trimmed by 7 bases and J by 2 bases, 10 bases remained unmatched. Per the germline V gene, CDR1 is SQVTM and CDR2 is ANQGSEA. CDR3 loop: CSAKTGGGAGANVLTF. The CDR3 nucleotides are TGCAGCGCAAAAACAGGGGGAGGTGCTGGGGCCAACGTCCTGACTTTC. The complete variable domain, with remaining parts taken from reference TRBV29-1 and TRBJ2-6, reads SAVISQKPSRDICQRGTSLTIQCQVDSQVTMMFWYRQQPGQSLTLIATANQGSEATYESGFVIDKFPISRPNLTFSTLTVSNMSPEDSSIYLCSAKTGGGAGANVLTFGAGSRLTVL.

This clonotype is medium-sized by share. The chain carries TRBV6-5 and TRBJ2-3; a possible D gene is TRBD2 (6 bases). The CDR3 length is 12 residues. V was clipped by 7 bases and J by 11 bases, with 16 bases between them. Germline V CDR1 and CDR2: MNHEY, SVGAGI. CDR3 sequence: CASMGSGGKQYF. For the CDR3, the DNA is TGTGCCAGCATGGGGTCCGGGGGAAAGCAGTATTTT.

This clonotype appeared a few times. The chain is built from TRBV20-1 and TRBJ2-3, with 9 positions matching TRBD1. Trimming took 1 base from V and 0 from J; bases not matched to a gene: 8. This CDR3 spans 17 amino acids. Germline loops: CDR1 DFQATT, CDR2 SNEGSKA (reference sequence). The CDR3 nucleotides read TGCAGTGCTAGAGGGCAAGGGACAGGGAGAAGCACAGATACGCAGTATTTT. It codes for CSARGQGTGRSTDTQYF.

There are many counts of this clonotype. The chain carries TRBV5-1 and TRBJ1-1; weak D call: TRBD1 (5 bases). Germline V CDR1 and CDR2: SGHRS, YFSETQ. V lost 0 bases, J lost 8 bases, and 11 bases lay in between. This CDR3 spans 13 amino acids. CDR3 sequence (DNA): TGCGCCAGCAGCTTGGGATCGGCAGGGGAAGCTTTCTTT. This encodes CASSLGSAGEAFF.

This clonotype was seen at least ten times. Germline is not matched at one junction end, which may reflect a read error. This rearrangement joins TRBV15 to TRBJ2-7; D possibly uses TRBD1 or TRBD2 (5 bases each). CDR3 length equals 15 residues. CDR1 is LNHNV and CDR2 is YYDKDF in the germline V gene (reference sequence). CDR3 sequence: CATSRGASATYEQYF. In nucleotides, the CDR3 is TGTGCTACCAGCAGAGGGGCTAGTGCAACCTACGAGCAGTACTTC.

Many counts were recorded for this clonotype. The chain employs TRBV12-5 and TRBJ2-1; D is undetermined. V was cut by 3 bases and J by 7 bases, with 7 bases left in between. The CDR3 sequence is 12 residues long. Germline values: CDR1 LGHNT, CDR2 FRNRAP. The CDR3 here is CASGFNDNEQFF. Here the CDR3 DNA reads TGTGCTAGTGGTTTTAACGATAATGAGCAGTTCTTC.

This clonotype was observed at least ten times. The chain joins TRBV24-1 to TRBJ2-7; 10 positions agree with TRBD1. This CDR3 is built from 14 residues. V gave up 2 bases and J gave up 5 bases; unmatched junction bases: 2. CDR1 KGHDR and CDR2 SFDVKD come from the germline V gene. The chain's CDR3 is CATSDSTGGNEQYF. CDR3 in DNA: TGTGCCACCAGTGATTCGACAGGGGGCAACGAGCAGTACTTC.

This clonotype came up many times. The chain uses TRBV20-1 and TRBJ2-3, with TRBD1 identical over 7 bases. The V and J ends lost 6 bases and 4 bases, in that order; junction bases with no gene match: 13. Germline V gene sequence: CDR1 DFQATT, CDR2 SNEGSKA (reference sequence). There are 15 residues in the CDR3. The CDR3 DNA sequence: TGCAGTGCACCGACAGGGCACCTTGGGGCAGATACGCAGTATTTT. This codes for CSAPTGHLGADTQYF.

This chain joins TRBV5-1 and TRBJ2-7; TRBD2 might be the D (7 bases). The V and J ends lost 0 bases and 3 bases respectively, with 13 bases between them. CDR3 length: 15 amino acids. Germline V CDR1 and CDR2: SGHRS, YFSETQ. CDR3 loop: CASSLVRGGNYEQYF. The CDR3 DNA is TGCGCCAGCAGCTTGGTGAGGGGGGGAAACTACGAGCAGTACTTC. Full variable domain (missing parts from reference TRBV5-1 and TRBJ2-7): KAGVTQTPRYLIKTRGQQVTLSCSPISGHRSVSWYQQTPGQGLQFLFEYFSETQRNKGNFPGRFSGRQFSNSRSEMNVSTLELGDSALYLCASSLVRGGNYEQYFGPGTRLTVT.

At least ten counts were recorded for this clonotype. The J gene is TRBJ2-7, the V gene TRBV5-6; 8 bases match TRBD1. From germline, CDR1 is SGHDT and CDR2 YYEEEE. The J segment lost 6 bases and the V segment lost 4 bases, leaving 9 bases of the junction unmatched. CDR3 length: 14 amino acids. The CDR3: CASSGLGTGGEQYF. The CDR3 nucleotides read TGTGCCAGCAGCGGACTCGGGACAGGCGGCGAGCAGTACTTC.

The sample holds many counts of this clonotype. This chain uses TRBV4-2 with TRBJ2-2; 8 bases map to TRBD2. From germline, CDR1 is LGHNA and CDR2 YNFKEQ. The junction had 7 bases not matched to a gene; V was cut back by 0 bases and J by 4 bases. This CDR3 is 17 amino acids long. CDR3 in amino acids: CASSQDGAGGVTGELFF. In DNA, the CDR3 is TGTGCCAGCAGCCAAGATGGGGCCGGGGGGGTCACCGGGGAGCTGTTTTTT.

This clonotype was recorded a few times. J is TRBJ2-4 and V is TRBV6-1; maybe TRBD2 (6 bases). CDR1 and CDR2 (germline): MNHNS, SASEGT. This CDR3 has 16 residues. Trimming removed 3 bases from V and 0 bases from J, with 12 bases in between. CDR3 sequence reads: CASSDEPGGAKNIQYF. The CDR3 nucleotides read TGTGCCAGCAGTGACGAGCCCGGGGGAGCCAAAAACATTCAGTACTTC.

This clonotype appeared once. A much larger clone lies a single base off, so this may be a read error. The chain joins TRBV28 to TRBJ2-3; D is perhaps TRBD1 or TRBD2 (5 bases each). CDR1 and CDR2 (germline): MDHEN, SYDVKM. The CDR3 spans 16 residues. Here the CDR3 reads CANSLLSGPREDTQYF. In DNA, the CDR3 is TGTGCCAACAGTTTACTGTCGGGGCCTAGAGAGGATACGCAGTATTTT.

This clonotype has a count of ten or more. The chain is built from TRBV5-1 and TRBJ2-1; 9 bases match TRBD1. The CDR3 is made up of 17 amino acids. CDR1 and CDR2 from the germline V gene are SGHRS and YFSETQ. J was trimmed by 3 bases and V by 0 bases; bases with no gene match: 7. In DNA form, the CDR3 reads TGCGCCAGCAGCTTGGGGACAGGGGACTCTTTCTACAATGAGCAGTTCTTC. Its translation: CASSLGTGDSFYNEQFF.

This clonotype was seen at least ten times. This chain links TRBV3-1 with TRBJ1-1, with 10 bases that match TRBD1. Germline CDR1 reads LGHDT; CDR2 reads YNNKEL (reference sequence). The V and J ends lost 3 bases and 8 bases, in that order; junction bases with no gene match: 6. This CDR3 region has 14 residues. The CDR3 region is CASSHRTGGMEAFF. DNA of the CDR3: TGTGCCAGCAGCCATCGGACAGGGGGTATGGAAGCTTTCTTT.

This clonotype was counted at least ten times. Written as DNA, the CDR3 is TGTGCCAGCGGTGTAGCGTCTGAGCAGTTCTTC. Translating gives CASGVASEQFF. The rearrangement joins TRBV2 to TRBJ2-1; D might be TRBD2 (5 bases). Germline V gene sequence: CDR1 SNHLY, CDR2 FYNNEI. The CDR3 spans 11 residues. Trimming took off 8 bases at V and 9 bases at J, with 11 bases between the two ends.

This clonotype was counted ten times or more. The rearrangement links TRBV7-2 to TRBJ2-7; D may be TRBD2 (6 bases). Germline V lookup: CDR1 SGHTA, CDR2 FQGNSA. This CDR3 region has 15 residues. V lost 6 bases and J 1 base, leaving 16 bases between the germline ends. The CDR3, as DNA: TGTGCCAGCAGTTCGTCGGCGGGACTTTCCTACGAGCAGTACTTC. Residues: CASSSSAGLSYEQYF.

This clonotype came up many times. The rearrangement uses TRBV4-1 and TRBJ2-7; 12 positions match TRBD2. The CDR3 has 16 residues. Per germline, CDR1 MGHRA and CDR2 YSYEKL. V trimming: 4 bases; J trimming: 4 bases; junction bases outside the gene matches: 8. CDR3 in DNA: TGCGCCAGCAGCCGATTAGCACTAGCGGGGGGATACGAGCAGTACTTC. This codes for CASSRLALAGGYEQYF.

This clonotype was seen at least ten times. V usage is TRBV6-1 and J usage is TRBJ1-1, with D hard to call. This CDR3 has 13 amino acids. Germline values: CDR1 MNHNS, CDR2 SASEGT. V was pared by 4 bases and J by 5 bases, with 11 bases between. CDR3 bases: TGTGCCAGCAGTGTCGACTGGAGGACTGAAGCTTTCTTT. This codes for CASSVDWRTEAFF.

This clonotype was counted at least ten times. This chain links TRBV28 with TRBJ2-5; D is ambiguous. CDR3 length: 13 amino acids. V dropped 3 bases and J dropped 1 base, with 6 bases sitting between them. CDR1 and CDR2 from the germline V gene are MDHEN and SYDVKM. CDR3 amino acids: CASSFQLQETQYF. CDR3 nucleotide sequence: TGTGCCAGCAGTTTTCAGCTCCAAGAGACCCAGTACTTC.

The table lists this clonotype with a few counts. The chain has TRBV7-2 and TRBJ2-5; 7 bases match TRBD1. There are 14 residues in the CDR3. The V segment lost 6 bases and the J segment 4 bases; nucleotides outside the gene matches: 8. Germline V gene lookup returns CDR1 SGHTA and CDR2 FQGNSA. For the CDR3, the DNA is TGTGCCAGCAGTTACCAGGACAGGTCAGAGACCCAGTACTTC. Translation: CASSYQDRSETQYF.